Listed below are T cell receptor beta chains from one sample, sequenced in a study of control samples from healthy donors and cancer patients. Repertoires were generated with immunoSEQ multiplex PCR, while TCRdb's copy carries only in-frame clones and drops some. Of about 150,000 clones listed, about 94% are singletons. Sequenced material: blood. Receptors were obtained from a man aged 40-49 years in good health. CDR3s include the opening cysteine and the closing phenylalanine or tryptophan. Fields, in order: clone size, J gene, D gene, V gene, CDR3 DNA, CDR3 protein. D genes are given only for firm matches. A clone size is listed for some rows: how often the clone was seen (once, few, many), or a class if it is expanded.

clone_size: NA; j_call: TRBJ2-1; d_call: TRBD1; v_call: TRBV7-6; cdr3_nt: TGTGCCAGCAGGCCCGGGGGGGGGACAGGGGCTTTCAATGAGCAGTTCTTC; cdr3_aa: CASRPGGGTGAFNEQFF
clone_size: NA; j_call: TRBJ1-3; d_call: NA; v_call: TRBV28; cdr3_nt: TGTGCCAGCACGGCGGGCTCGTCGGGAAACACCATATATTTT; cdr3_aa: CASTAGSSGNTIYF
clone_size: NA; j_call: TRBJ1-2; d_call: NA; v_call: TRBV5-1; cdr3_nt: TGCGCCAGCAGCTTGATGGACAAGAACTATGGCTACACCTTC; cdr3_aa: CASSLMDKNYGYTF
clone_size: NA; j_call: TRBJ2-5; d_call: NA; v_call: TRBV24-1; cdr3_nt: TGTGCCACCCCAGTAAGGCAAGAGACCCAGTACTTC; cdr3_aa: CATPVRQETQYF
clone_size: NA; j_call: TRBJ2-1; d_call: NA; v_call: TRBV7-2; cdr3_nt: TGTGCCAGCAGCTCCTCGTGGAGCCAGTCCCTCTACAATGAGCAGTTCTTC; cdr3_aa: CASSSSWSQSLYNEQFF
clone_size: once; j_call: TRBJ1-2; d_call: NA; v_call: TRBV28; cdr3_nt: TGTGCCAGCAGTTTCGAGGTACGCTATGGCTACACCTTC; cdr3_aa: CASSFEVRYGYTF
clone_size: NA; j_call: TRBJ1-2; d_call: NA; v_call: TRBV23-1; cdr3_nt: TGCGCCAGCAGTCAGACGACAGTGCTCTGGAACTATGGCTACACCTTC; cdr3_aa: CASSQTTVLWNYGYTF
clone_size: NA; j_call: TRBJ2-3; d_call: TRBD2; v_call: TRBV28; cdr3_nt: TGTGCCAGCAGTTTCGGAAGGCTAGCGGGGGGACATAGCACAGATACGCAGTATTTT; cdr3_aa: CASSFGRLAGGHSTDTQYF
clone_size: NA; j_call: TRBJ1-3; d_call: NA; v_call: TRBV7-9; cdr3_nt: TGTGCCAGCAGCCCAAACCTCTCTGGAAACACCATATATTTT; cdr3_aa: CASSPNLSGNTIYF
clone_size: NA; j_call: TRBJ2-7; d_call: NA; v_call: TRBV5-8; cdr3_nt: TGTGCCAGCAGCGGACAGACAGGATTCTCCTACGAGCAGTACTTC; cdr3_aa: CASSGQTGFSYEQYF
clone_size: NA; j_call: TRBJ2-1; d_call: NA; v_call: TRBV7-2; cdr3_nt: TGTGCCAGCAGCTTACAGGCCGGGGGATCTGAGCAGTTCTTC; cdr3_aa: CASSLQAGGSEQFF
clone_size: NA; j_call: TRBJ1-3; d_call: TRBD1; v_call: TRBV6-5; cdr3_nt: TGTGCCAGCAGTTACGGACAGGGGGCGGACACCATATATTTT; cdr3_aa: CASSYGQGADTIYF
clone_size: NA; j_call: TRBJ2-1; d_call: NA; v_call: TRBV15; cdr3_nt: TGTGCCACCAGCAGATCGGGGGCCTCCTACAATGAGCAGTTCTTC; cdr3_aa: CATSRSGASYNEQFF
clone_size: NA; j_call: TRBJ2-7; d_call: NA; v_call: TRBV7-2; cdr3_nt: TGTGCCAGCAGCTTATCGCCCTTGTTGGAGCAGTACTTC; cdr3_aa: CASSLSPLLEQYF
clone_size: NA; j_call: TRBJ2-3; d_call: NA; v_call: TRBV9; cdr3_nt: TGTGCCAGCAGCCCCCTTGGGCAGCTTGGGGATACGCAGTATTTT; cdr3_aa: CASSPLGQLGDTQYF
clone_size: NA; j_call: TRBJ2-7; d_call: NA; v_call: TRBV19; cdr3_nt: TGTGCCAGTAGTAGTCGCCATTTCAACGAGCAGTACTTC; cdr3_aa: CASSSRHFNEQYF
clone_size: NA; j_call: TRBJ2-7; d_call: TRBD1; v_call: TRBV4-1; cdr3_nt: TGCGCCAGCAGCCGCGACAGGGGGTACGAGCAGTACTTC; cdr3_aa: CASSRDRGYEQYF
clone_size: NA; j_call: TRBJ1-5; d_call: NA; v_call: TRBV5-6; cdr3_nt: TGTGCCAGCAGCTTCGGCCGGGGGGCTGGGCCCCAGCATTTT; cdr3_aa: CASSFGRGAGPQHF
clone_size: NA; j_call: TRBJ1-5; d_call: NA; v_call: TRBV6-1; cdr3_nt: TGTGCCAGCAGTGAAGCCTTAGGGCACCCTAGCAATCAGCCCCAGCATTTT; cdr3_aa: CASSEALGHPSNQPQHF
clone_size: NA; j_call: TRBJ1-3; d_call: NA; v_call: TRBV30; cdr3_nt: TGTGCCTGGAGTGTACAGTTCGGGCAGCGCCGCTCTGGAAACACCATATATTTT; cdr3_aa: CAWSVQFGQRRSGNTIYF
clone_size: once; j_call: TRBJ2-5; d_call: NA; v_call: TRBV14; cdr3_nt: TGTGCCAGCAGCCATAGAGGAGAGACCCAGTACTTC; cdr3_aa: CASSHRGETQYF
clone_size: NA; j_call: TRBJ1-1; d_call: NA; v_call: TRBV5-1; cdr3_nt: TGCGCCAGCAGCTCCTGGGGGAGGTCGGAGGGCACTGAAGCTTTCTTT; cdr3_aa: CASSSWGRSEGTEAFF
clone_size: NA; j_call: TRBJ2-1; d_call: TRBD1; v_call: TRBV25-1; cdr3_nt: TGTGCCAGCAGGAATGACAGGGTTTCGGTCGGCTCCTACAATGAGCAGTTCTTC; cdr3_aa: CASRNDRVSVGSYNEQFF
clone_size: NA; j_call: TRBJ1-1; d_call: NA; v_call: TRBV14; cdr3_nt: TGTGCCAGCAGCACAGGGCGGTCAGCTTTCTTT; cdr3_aa: CASSTGRSAFF
clone_size: few; j_call: TRBJ1-2; d_call: NA; v_call: TRBV6-1; cdr3_nt: TGTGCCAGCAGTGATATAGGGGCAGGGAACTATGGCTACACCTTC; cdr3_aa: CASSDIGAGNYGYTF
clone_size: NA; j_call: TRBJ1-5; d_call: NA; v_call: TRBV30; cdr3_nt: TGTGCCTGGAGTGGCGGGACACTTTATAGCAATCAGCCCCAGCATTTT; cdr3_aa: CAWSGGTLYSNQPQHF
clone_size: NA; j_call: TRBJ2-4; d_call: NA; v_call: TRBV30; cdr3_nt: TGTGCCTGGAGTGGGGGCCAGGGAGCCAAAAACATTCAGTACTTC; cdr3_aa: CAWSGGQGAKNIQYF
clone_size: NA; j_call: TRBJ1-1; d_call: NA; v_call: TRBV6-5; cdr3_nt: TGTGCCAGCAGCTACGACCTAATGAACACTGAAGCTTTCTTT; cdr3_aa: CASSYDLMNTEAFF
clone_size: NA; j_call: TRBJ2-1; d_call: TRBD2; v_call: TRBV18; cdr3_nt: TGTGCCAGCTCGCCTCCCGGGACTAGAGGGATCCATGAGCAGTTCTTC; cdr3_aa: CASSPPGTRGIHEQFF
clone_size: NA; j_call: TRBJ1-6; d_call: NA; v_call: TRBV11-2; cdr3_nt: TGTGCCAGCAGGGACGGGGGGTCACCCCTCCACTTT; cdr3_aa: CASRDGGSPLHF
clone_size: NA; j_call: TRBJ1-2; d_call: TRBD1; v_call: TRBV6-5; cdr3_nt: TGTGCCAGCAGTTACTCCCGGACAGGAGGGGGCTATGGCTACACCTTC; cdr3_aa: CASSYSRTGGGYGYTF
clone_size: NA; j_call: TRBJ1-1; d_call: NA; v_call: TRBV7-9; cdr3_nt: TGTGCCAGCAGCTTTTCCGGGACAGAAGCTTTCTTT; cdr3_aa: CASSFSGTEAFF
clone_size: NA; j_call: TRBJ1-3; d_call: NA; v_call: TRBV30; cdr3_nt: TGTGCCTGGAGTGTAGCTGGGGTGTCTGGAAACACCATATATTTT; cdr3_aa: CAWSVAGVSGNTIYF
clone_size: NA; j_call: TRBJ1-5; d_call: NA; v_call: TRBV19; cdr3_nt: TGTGCCAGTAGTATCGGGACGAAGCCCCAGCATTTT; cdr3_aa: CASSIGTKPQHF
clone_size: NA; j_call: TRBJ1-1; d_call: NA; v_call: TRBV7-9; cdr3_nt: TGTGCCAGCAGTTCAGCCCAGGGCCTGAACACTGAAGCTTTCTTT; cdr3_aa: CASSSAQGLNTEAFF
clone_size: NA; j_call: TRBJ2-5; d_call: NA; v_call: TRBV5-4; cdr3_nt: TGTGCCAGCAGCCCCGGGACGGCCCAAGAGACCCAGTACTTC; cdr3_aa: CASSPGTAQETQYF
clone_size: NA; j_call: TRBJ1-1; d_call: NA; v_call: TRBV6-1; cdr3_nt: TGTGCCAGCAGTGAAGCGGGCAGCTCAATGAACACTGAAGCTTTCTTT; cdr3_aa: CASSEAGSSMNTEAFF
clone_size: NA; j_call: TRBJ1-1; d_call: TRBD1; v_call: TRBV7-2; cdr3_nt: TGTGCCAGCAGCTCGGACAGGGGGACTGAAGCTTTCTTT; cdr3_aa: CASSSDRGTEAFF
clone_size: NA; j_call: TRBJ1-3; d_call: NA; v_call: TRBV6-6; cdr3_nt: TGTGCCAGCAGTTACTCTTATTCCGGAAACACCATATATTTT; cdr3_aa: CASSYSYSGNTIYF
clone_size: once; j_call: TRBJ1-3; d_call: NA; v_call: TRBV19; cdr3_nt: TGTGCCAGTAGTACAGGGAGGCACACCATATATTTT; cdr3_aa: CASSTGRHTIYF
clone_size: few; j_call: TRBJ2-2; d_call: NA; v_call: TRBV6-2/TRBV6-3; cdr3_nt: TGTGCCAGCAGTTTGGGGGGGCGCACGGTTTTT; cdr3_aa: CASSLGGRTVF